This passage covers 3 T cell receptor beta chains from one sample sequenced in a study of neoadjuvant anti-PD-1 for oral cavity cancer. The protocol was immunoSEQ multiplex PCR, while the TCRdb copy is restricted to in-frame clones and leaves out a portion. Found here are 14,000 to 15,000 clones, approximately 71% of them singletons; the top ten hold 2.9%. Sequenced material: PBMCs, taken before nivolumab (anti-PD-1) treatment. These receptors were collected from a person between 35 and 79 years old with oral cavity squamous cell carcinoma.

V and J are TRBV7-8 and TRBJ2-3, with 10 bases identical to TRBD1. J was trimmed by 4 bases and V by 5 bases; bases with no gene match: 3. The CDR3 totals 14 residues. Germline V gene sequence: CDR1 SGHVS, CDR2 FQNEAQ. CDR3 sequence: CASSIGTGADTQYF. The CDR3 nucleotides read TGTGCCAGCAGCATCGGGACAGGGGCAGATACGCAGTATTTT.

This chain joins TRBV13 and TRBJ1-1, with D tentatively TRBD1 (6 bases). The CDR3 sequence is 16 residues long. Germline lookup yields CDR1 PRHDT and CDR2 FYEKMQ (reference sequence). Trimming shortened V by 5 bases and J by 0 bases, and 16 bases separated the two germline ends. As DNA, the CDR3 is TGTGCCAGCAGCGGGACATCGGGCGTTATGAACACTGAAGCTTTCTTT. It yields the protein CASSGTSGVMNTEAFF.

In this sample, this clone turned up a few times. This chain's CDR3 is CASSPWRNNEKLFF. DNA of the CDR3: TGTGCCAGCAGTCCTTGGAGGAATAATGAAAAACTGTTTTTT. The chain links TRBV28 to TRBJ1-4, with D unclear. Trimming removed 5 bases from V and 4 bases from J, with 11 bases in between. CDR1 and CDR2 (germline): MDHEN, SYDVKM. There are 14 residues in the CDR3.